The clone carrying this TCR beta chain has just a few counts. This entry is derived from a study of blood T cell repertoires in COVID-19. Study context: In each case, the material was cDNA or gDNA derived from T cells, B-cell-depleted T cells, or PBMCs.

Trimming pared 1 base from V and 0 bases from J, leaving 6 bases between. The CDR3 contains 14 residues. CDR1 is MNHEY and CDR2 is SVGAGI in the germline V gene. As originally analysed: It was from reference gene primer amplification that nucleated cell counts were estimated. Sequencing used immunoSEQ multiplex PCR; TCRdb keeps in-frame clones, though not all of them. From that table come the V and J calls and clone size; the DNA was used to work out D and trimming. The sample yields over 400,000 clones, roughly 89% seen once. This rearrangement joins TRBV6-5 to TRBJ1-1; D is uncertain. The receptor was derived from a woman in her thirties with active or convalescent COVID-19. The specimen was peripheral blood. CDR3 bases: TGTGCCAGCAGTTACTATGGGCTGAACACTGAAGCTTTCTTT. This sequence encodes CASSYYGLNTEAFF.